This record covers a single T cell receptor beta chain. The antigen is not known. From germline, CDR1 is KGHDR and CDR2 SFDVKD. The V end was cut by 3 bases, the J end by 3 bases, with 11 bases between. This CDR3 is built from 15 residues. Profiled with immunoSEQ multiplex PCR; TCRdb holds only in-frame clones, not every one. There are 140,000 to 150,000 clones in the sample; about 91% occur only once, and around 3.8% lies in the top ten. The data originate from a study of T cell responses to AZD1222 COVID-19 vaccine. General observations from the study: No repertoire was sampled before or during the peak T cell response, only after it.

The source was peripheral blood, collected 28 days after the second AZD1222 dose. This chain joins TRBV24-1 and TRBJ2-1, with D tentatively TRBD1 (5 bases). This clonotype was obtained from an adult who received the AZD1222 COVID-19 vaccine. CDR3 amino acids: CATSDPSGHYNEQFF. The CDR3, as DNA: TGTGCCACCAGTGATCCCTCAGGGCACTACAATGAGCAGTTCTTC.